This TCR beta chain came from a study of cytomegalovirus exposure and HLA in healthy donors. J was trimmed by 6 bases and V by 2 bases; bases with no gene match: 9. The CDR3 is made up of 17 amino acids. Germline V lookup: CDR1 KGHSH, CDR2 LQKENI. With regard to this clone: Antigen: not known.

Regarding the study as a whole: In a later analysis, most CMV-associated TCR beta chains appeared HLA-restricted.

PCR amplification relied on 60 Vbeta primers (plus 13 Jbeta primers). Original processing notes: Later, 75 million to 100 million unique TCR beta chains were counted in an analysis, and approximately 10 million of them were shared. Generated by immunoSEQ multiplex PCR, the TCRdb table keeps only in-frame clones and is missing some. V and J calls and clone size are copied from that table; D and trimming were computed from the DNA. There are 170,000 or so clones in the sample; 65% to 85% occur only once, and around 3.2% lies in the top ten. The chain is built from TRBV18 and TRBJ2-2; 10 nucleotides agree with TRBD2. Sequenced input: PBMCs. This sequence was found in a woman in her forties or fifties in good health and CMV-seropositive. CDR3 sequence: CASSPDLAGAVAGELFF. CDR3 nucleotides: TGTGCCAGCTCACCAGACCTAGCGGGAGCCGTTGCCGGGGAGCTGTTTTTT.